Detailed here is one TCR beta chain. Its antigen is undetermined. This entry comes from a study of Ad26.COV2.S vaccination and SARS-CoV-2 variants. Study-level results: Vaccine and placebo recipients had comparable breadth of non-spike TCRs. Among vaccine recipients, spike-specific TCR breadth exceeded that of placebo recipients. Post-vaccination spike-specific CD8+ and CD4+ T cell responses reportedly had substantial breadth.

Between the trimmed V and J ends, which lost 5 bases and 6 bases, there was a span of 13 bases. The CDR3 has 13 residues. CDR1 is SGHNT and CDR2 is YYREEE in the germline V gene (reference sequence). Profiling relied on immunoSEQ multiplex PCR, and the TCRdb table lists in-frame clones only, not all of them. The sample has roughly 380,000 clones, about 90% seen once; the top ten hold 3% to 4%. This specimen consisted of peripheral blood, obtained after recovery from COVID-19. This receptor was identified in a human donor who had recovered from COVID-19. This chain joins TRBV5-4 and TRBJ2-3; no reliable D call. The DNA for the CDR3 is TGTGCCAGCAGTGATTCCCTCCGGGATACGCAGTATTTT. Amino acid sequence: CASSDSLRDTQYF.